The sequence of this T cell receptor (beta chain) was determined in a study of cytomegalovirus exposure and HLA in healthy donors. General observations from the study: As a later analysis showed, several of the most significant clusters appeared to be linked to common viral pathogens.

As for this clone: Its antigen is unknown.

With 60 Vbeta and 13 Jbeta primers, the PCR was carried out. Method: immunoSEQ multiplex PCR; TCRdb's copy keeps in-frame clones and lacks some. Here the sample spans 150,000 to 200,000 clones, about three quarters being singletons. Germline V CDR1 and CDR2: MNHNS, SASEGT. This CDR3 is 14 amino acids long. V lost 5 bases to trimming and J lost 7 bases, with 17 bases between them. This chain links TRBV6-1 with TRBJ1-2; a weak D match, TRBD1 (5 bases). The sample consisted of PBMCs. The clonotype was recovered from a woman aged 35 to 49 in good health and CMV-seronegative. CDR3 DNA sequence: TGTGCCAGCAGTAAAGAAGCCGGGACTGTTGGCTACACCTTC. This translates into CASSKEAGTVGYTF.